This passage covers 17 T cell receptor beta chains from one sample sequenced in a study of control samples from healthy donors and cancer patients (dated by TCRdb to the early 2020s). The method was the immunoSEQ multiplex PCR assay. The clones in this table, taken by TCRdb from immuneACCESS, are in-frame only. Not every clone is retained; where verified, under half of the shortfall comes from an unresolved V gene, and the cause of the rest is unknown. The sample yields around 55,000 clones; 88% were counted once. Roughly 3.8% of the sample belongs to the ten largest clones. The sequenced material came from blood. These receptors originate from a man between 50 and 59 years old in good health.

V gene TRBV5-1 combines with J gene TRBJ2-1; 7 bases match TRBD1. The CDR3 is made up of 13 amino acids. The germline V gene encodes CDR1 SGHRS and CDR2 YFSETQ. J lost 8 bases, V lost 1 base, and 3 bases had no gene match. The CDR3: CASSLLQGYEQFF. The CDR3 DNA sequence: TGCGCCAGCAGCTTGTTACAGGGGTATGAGCAGTTCTTC. Looking up the rest from reference TRBV5-1 and TRBJ2-1 gives the full variable domain: KAGVTQTPRYLIKTRGQQVTLSCSPISGHRSVSWYQQTPGQGLQFLFEYFSETQRNKGNFPGRFSGRQFSNSRSEMNVSTLELGDSALYLCASSLLQGYEQFFGPGTRLTVL.

J is TRBJ2-4 and V is TRBV5-5; D might be TRBD2 (6 bases). This CDR3 contains 15 residues. Trimming took 0 bases from V and 0 from J, leaving 7 bases between them. Germline V CDR1 and CDR2: SGHKS, YYEKEE (reference sequence). In nucleotides, the CDR3 is TGTGCCAGCAGCTTGGGCGGGATAGCCAAAAACATTCAGTACTTC. It encodes CASSLGGIAKNIQYF. The full variable domain, with the rest looked up from reference TRBV5-5 and TRBJ2-4, is DAGVTQSPTHLIKTRGQQVTLRCSPISGHKSVSWYQQVLGQGPQFIFQYYEKEERGRGNFPDRFSARQFPNYSSELNVNALLLGDSALYLCASSLGGIAKNIQYFGAGTRLSVL.

J is TRBJ1-1 and V is TRBV28; possible D gene TRBD1, 6 bases. The germline V gene encodes CDR1 MDHEN and CDR2 SYDVKM. The ends were cut back, 6 bases at V and 3 bases at J, with 14 bases in the middle. This CDR3 contains 14 residues. CDR3 sequence (DNA): TGTGCCAGCAGATCAGGGGCCGGGTACACTGAAGCTTTCTTT. It codes for CASRSGAGYTEAFF.

The rearrangement joins TRBV9 to TRBJ2-3, with 7 nucleotides matching TRBD2. The CDR3 spans 16 residues. From germline, CDR1 is SGDLS and CDR2 YYNGEE. With 4 bases clipped from V and 4 bases from J, the junction kept 12 bases outside the gene matches. This CDR3 is CASSPVGGRGADTQYF. The CDR3, as DNA: TGTGCCAGCAGCCCGGTTGGGGGGAGGGGTGCAGATACGCAGTATTTT.

This clone was detected only once. The genes are TRBV24-1 and TRBJ2-1; D is unresolved. Germline-derived CDR1 and CDR2 are KGHDR and SFDVKD. The CDR3 contains 16 residues. The V gene lost 7 bases and the J gene lost 0 bases, with 15 bases spanning the gap. CDR3 protein: CATSKPSFSSYNEQFF. In DNA, the CDR3 is TGTGCCACCAGCAAGCCTAGTTTTAGCTCCTACAATGAGCAGTTCTTC.

The V call is TRBV2, the J call TRBJ1-5; tentatively, D is TRBD1 (6 bases). The germline CDR1 and CDR2 sequences are SNHLY and FYNNEI. V lost 5 bases and J 6 bases, leaving 14 bases between the germline ends. There are 14 residues in the CDR3. Written as DNA, the CDR3 is TGTGCCAGCAGTCCACAGGGAGGGGGTCAGCCCCAGCATTTT. Encoded protein: CASSPQGGGQPQHF.

The V gene is TRBV5-6, the J gene TRBJ2-4, with 11 bases fitting TRBD2. Germline values: CDR1 SGHDT, CDR2 YYEEEE. The CDR3 loop spans 15 amino acids. V lost 4 bases, J lost 11 bases, and 11 bases stayed unmatched. The CDR3 here is CASSEVAGGGVVQYF. The CDR3 DNA reads TGTGCCAGCAGCGAAGTAGCGGGAGGGGGAGTGGTTCAGTACTTC.

This chain links TRBV23-1 with TRBJ2-4, with D possibly matching TRBD1 (6 bases). TRBV23-1 is an ORF, with its function uncertain. This CDR3 comprises 16 residues. Between the trimmed V and J ends, which lost 5 bases and 0 bases, there was a span of 14 bases. CDR3 sequence (DNA): TGCGCCAGCAGTTCCCTTCAGGGGATAGCCAAAAACATTCAGTACTTC. This gives the protein CASSSLQGIAKNIQYF.

The chain recombines TRBV7-2 with TRBJ2-4; D call uncertain. The length of the CDR3 is 13 residues. CDR1 is SGHTA, CDR2 FQGNSA, per germline. V was pared by 3 bases and J by 8 bases, with 11 bases between. The CDR3 DNA reads as TGTGCCAGCAGCTTTGGCCCCCGGGACATTCAGTACTTC. It codes for CASSFGPRDIQYF. The variable domain in full, with the rest retrieved from reference TRBV7-2 and TRBJ2-4, is GAGVSQSPSNKVTEKGKDVELRCDPISGHTALYWYRQSLGQGLEFLIYFQGNSAPDKSGLPSDRFSAERTGGSVSTLTIQRTQQEDSAVYLCASSFGPRDIQYFGAGTRLSVL.

The genes are TRBV10-3 and TRBJ2-2; 7 bases align to TRBD1. The germline V gene has CDR1 ENHRY and CDR2 SYGVKD. The CDR3 covers 15 residues. The junction had 7 bases not matched to a gene; V was cut back by 4 bases and J by 5 bases. CDR3 DNA: TGTGCCATCAGTGGGGGGACAGAGAGAACCGGGGAGCTGTTTTTT. Its translation: CAISGGTERTGELFF.

The chain combines TRBV28 with TRBJ2-3, with 9 nucleotides matching TRBD2. Germline V gives CDR1 MDHEN, CDR2 SYDVKM. The CDR3 is 17 amino acids. V dropped 2 bases and J dropped 1; count of bases not matched to a gene: 7. The CDR3 here is CASSLSSGRIGTDTQYF. For the CDR3, the DNA is TGTGCCAGCAGTTTAAGTAGCGGGAGAATCGGCACAGATACGCAGTATTTT.

V usage is TRBV5-8 and J usage is TRBJ2-5, with 9 bases aligning to TRBD2. The length of the CDR3 is 15 residues. Germline trimming cut 0 bases from V and 3 bases from J; bases unmatched to any gene: 3. CDR1 and CDR2 (germline): SGHTS, YDEGEE. The CDR3 spells CASSLGVAGEETQYF. CDR3 DNA: TGTGCCAGCAGCTTGGGGGTAGCGGGAGAAGAGACCCAGTACTTC.

This clone showed up just once. The rearrangement joins TRBV6-5 to TRBJ2-7; 8 nucleotides agree with TRBD1. The trim removed 6 bases at V and 0 bases at J, leaving 7 bases unmatched. This CDR3 is built from 15 residues. The germline V gene encodes CDR1 MNHEY and CDR2 SVGAGI. The CDR3 sequence is CASSRTGYSSYEQYF. In nucleotides, the CDR3 is TGTGCCAGCAGCCGGACAGGGTACAGCTCCTACGAGCAGTACTTC.

CDR3 nucleotide sequence: TGCGCCAGCAGTGAGTTGAAGGAAGTCCGGCCCCAGCATTTT. This translates into CASSELKEVRPQHF. The chain combines TRBV10-2 with TRBJ1-5; D remains unclear. V lost 1 base and J 9 bases, leaving 13 bases between the germline ends. From germline, CDR1 is WSHSY and CDR2 SAAADI. CDR3 length: 14 residues.

V is TRBV5-1 and J is TRBJ1-1; 9 bases fit TRBD1. Germline V gives CDR1 SGHRS, CDR2 YFSETQ. The CDR3 totals 18 residues. The ends lost 0 bases at V and 4 bases at J; junction bases unmatched: 13. CDR3 in amino acids: CASSLGATGGRHSTEAFF. The CDR3 DNA reads TGCGCCAGCAGCTTGGGCGCTACAGGGGGCAGGCATAGCACTGAAGCTTTCTTT.

The rearrangement joins TRBV6-1 to TRBJ1-2; a weak D match, TRBD1 (5 bases). Germline V gene lookup returns CDR1 MNHNS and CDR2 SASEGT. V was clipped by 1 base and J by 2 bases, with 14 bases between them. The CDR3 sequence is 16 residues long. The CDR3 nucleotides are TGTGCCAGCAGTGAAGAATGGGGGTGGACAAACTATGGCTACACCTTC. Its translation is CASSEEWGWTNYGYTF.

The chain employs TRBV27 and TRBJ1-5; D perhaps matches TRBD1 (5 bases). The CDR3 consists of 15 residues. The V end lost 5 bases, the J end lost 5 bases, and 16 bases lay between the germline ends. Germline loops: CDR1 MNHEY, CDR2 SMNVEV (reference sequence). CDR3 DNA: TGTGCCAGCAGTCAGCTGGGGGGGGAGGATCAGCCCCAGCATTTT. Translated: CASSQLGGEDQPQHF.